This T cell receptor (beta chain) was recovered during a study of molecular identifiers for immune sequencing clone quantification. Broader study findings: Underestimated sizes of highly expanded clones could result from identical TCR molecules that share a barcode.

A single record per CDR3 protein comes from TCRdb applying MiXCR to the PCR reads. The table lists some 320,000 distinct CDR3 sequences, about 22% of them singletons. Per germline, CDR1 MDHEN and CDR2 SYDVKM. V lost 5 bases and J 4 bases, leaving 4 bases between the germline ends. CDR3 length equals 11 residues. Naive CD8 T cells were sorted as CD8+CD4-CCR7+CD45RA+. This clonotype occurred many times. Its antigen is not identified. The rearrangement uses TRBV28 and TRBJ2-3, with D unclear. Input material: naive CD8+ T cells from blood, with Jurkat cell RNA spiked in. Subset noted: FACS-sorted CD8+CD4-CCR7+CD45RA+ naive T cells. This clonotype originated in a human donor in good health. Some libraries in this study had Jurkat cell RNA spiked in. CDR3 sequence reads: CASSAPDTQYF. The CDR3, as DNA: TGTGCCAGCAGTGCCCCAGATACGCAGTATTTT.